Included here is one T cell receptor (beta chain) sequence, with context. The PCR was carried out with 60 Vbeta primers and 13 Jbeta primers. Per the original methods: An analysis performed later counted roughly 80 million unique TCR beta chains (roughly 10 million of them shared). This table comes from immunoSEQ multiplex PCR, and its TCRdb copy is limited to in-frame clones, with some not included. V and J calls and clone size follow that table, whereas D and trimming were derived from the DNA. Its table records around 140,000 clones. This sample was included in a study of cytomegalovirus exposure and HLA in healthy donors. Study at large: In a previous analysis, around 110 million unique TCR beta sequences were found from approximately 180 million T cells. About 85 million unique TCR sequences came from HLA-typed donors in an early release.

V dropped 5 bases and J dropped 10; count of bases not matched to a gene: 14. The CDR3 length is 15 residues. CDR1 is GTSNPN, CDR2 SVGIG, per germline (reference sequence). Input material: PBMCs. V is TRBV30 and J is TRBJ2-1, with TRBD1 identical over 10 bases. The origin of this receptor is a woman aged 50 to 60 in good health and CMV-seronegative. The CDR3 here is CAWHPRDRGRGEQFF. As DNA, the CDR3 is TGTGCCTGGCACCCCCGGGACAGGGGACGAGGCGAGCAGTTCTTC. The full variable domain, its missing parts supplied by reference TRBV30 and TRBJ2-1, is SQTIHQWPATLVQPVGSPLSLECTVEGTSNPNLYWYRQAAGRGLQLLFYSVGIGQISSEVPQNLSASRPQDRQFILSSKKLLLSDSGFYLCAWHPRDRGRGEQFFGPGTRLTVL.